This T cell receptor (beta chain) was captured in a study of blood T cell repertoires in COVID-19. V was trimmed by 1 base and J by 4 bases, leaving 6 bases between them. Germline assignment: CDR1 SGHNT and CDR2 YENEEA. The CDR3 totals 13 residues. Some clones are missing from TCRdb's copy, which holds only in-frame ones; the method was immunoSEQ multiplex PCR. The repertoire has approximately 280,000 clones, 86% of them found once; the top ten carry less than 3%. The TCR originated in a woman younger than 35 who had recovered from COVID-19. The material sequenced was PBMCs or T cells enriched from blood (not recorded which). This chain joins TRBV11-3 and TRBJ2-3; D uncertain. The CDR3 loop is CASSLVRSDTQYF. The CDR3 DNA is TGTGCCAGCAGCTTAGTGCGGTCAGATACGCAGTATTTT.